This T cell receptor beta chain was captured by sequencing in a study of T cell responses to AZD1222 COVID-19 vaccine. The wider study: Investigators merged groups given second doses at roughly 4 or roughly 12 weeks.

This clone showed up just once. The protocol was immunoSEQ multiplex PCR, while the TCRdb copy is restricted to in-frame clones and leaves out a portion. The table lists fewer than 200,000 clones, almost 95% of them singletons. Germline V CDR1 and CDR2: SNHLY, FYNNEI. V lost 4 bases, J lost 0 bases, and 6 bases lay in between. The CDR3 consists of 13 residues. The source material was peripheral blood, sampled on day 0 of AZD1222 vaccination. The receptor's source is an adult in good health. The V gene is TRBV2, the J gene TRBJ1-2; D is unresolved. DNA for the CDR3: TGTGCCAGCAGTGCCACCTCTAACTATGGCTACACCTTC. This gives the protein CASSATSNYGYTF.